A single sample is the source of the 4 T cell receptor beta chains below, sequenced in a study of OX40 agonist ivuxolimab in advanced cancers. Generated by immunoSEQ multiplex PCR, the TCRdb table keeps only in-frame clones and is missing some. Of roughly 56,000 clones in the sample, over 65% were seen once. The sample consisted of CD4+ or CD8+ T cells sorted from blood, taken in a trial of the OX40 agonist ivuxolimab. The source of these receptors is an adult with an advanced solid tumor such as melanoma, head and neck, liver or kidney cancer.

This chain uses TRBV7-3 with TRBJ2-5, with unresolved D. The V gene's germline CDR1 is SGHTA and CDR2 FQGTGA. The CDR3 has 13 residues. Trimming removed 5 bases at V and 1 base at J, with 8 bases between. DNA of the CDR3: TGTGCCAGCAGCGCCCTCCCCCAAGAGACCCAGTACTTC. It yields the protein CASSALPQETQYF. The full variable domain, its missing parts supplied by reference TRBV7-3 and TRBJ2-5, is GAGVSQTPSNKVTEKGKYVELRCDPISGHTALYWYRQSLGQGPEFLIYFQGTGAADDSGLPNDRFFAVRPEGSVSTLKIQRTERGDSAVYLCASSALPQETQYFGPGTRLLVL.

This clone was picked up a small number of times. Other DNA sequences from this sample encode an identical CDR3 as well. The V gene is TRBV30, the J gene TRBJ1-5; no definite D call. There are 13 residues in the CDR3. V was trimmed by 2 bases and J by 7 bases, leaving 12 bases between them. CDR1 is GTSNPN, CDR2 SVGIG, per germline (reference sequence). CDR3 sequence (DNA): TGTGCCTGGAGTTCCGGTGGGTTGCAGCCCCAGCATTTT. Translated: CAWSSGGLQPQHF. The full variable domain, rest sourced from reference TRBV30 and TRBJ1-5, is SQTIHQWPATLVQPVGSPLSLECTVEGTSNPNLYWYRQAAGRGLQLLFYSVGIGQISSEVPQNLSASRPQDRQFILSSKKLLLSDSGFYLCAWSSGGLQPQHFGDGTRLSIL.

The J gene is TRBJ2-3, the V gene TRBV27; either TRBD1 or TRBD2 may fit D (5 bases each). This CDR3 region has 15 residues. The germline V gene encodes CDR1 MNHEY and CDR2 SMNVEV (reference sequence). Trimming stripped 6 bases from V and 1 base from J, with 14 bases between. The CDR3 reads CASRAPGTGTDTQYF. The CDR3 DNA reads TGTGCCAGCAGAGCCCCCGGGACCGGCACAGATACGCAGTATTTT.

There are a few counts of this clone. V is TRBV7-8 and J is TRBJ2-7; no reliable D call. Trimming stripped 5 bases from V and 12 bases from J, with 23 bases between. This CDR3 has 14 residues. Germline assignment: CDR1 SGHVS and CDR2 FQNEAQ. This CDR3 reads CASSPGTTTQVTYF. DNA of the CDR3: TGTGCCAGCAGCCCGGGCACAACCACTCAAGTCACGTACTTC. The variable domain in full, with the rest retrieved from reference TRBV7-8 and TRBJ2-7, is GAGVSQSPRYKVAKRGQDVALRCDPISGHVSLFWYQQALGQGPEFLTYFQNEAQLDKSGLPSDRFFAERPEGSVSTLKIQRTQQEDSAVYLCASSPGTTTQVTYFGPGTRLTVT.